What follows are 19 T cell receptor beta chains derived from one specimen sequenced in a study of response to subunit inactivated influenza vaccine. MiXCR, run by TCRdb on the RT-PCR reads, gives a single entry per CDR3 protein. The profile shows about 520,000 distinct CDR3 sequences, about 25% of them singletons. Specimen: CD4+ T cells sorted from PBMCs, collected 5 days after vaccination. All receptors derive from a man over 45 who received an inactivated influenza vaccine.

The chain combines TRBV6-2 or TRBV6-3 with TRBJ2-3; 8 bases map to TRBD1. The germline gives CDR1 MNHEY, CDR2 SVGEGT. V was clipped by 5 bases and J by 6 bases; unmatched bases: 19. There are 18 residues in the CDR3. Written as DNA, the CDR3 is TGTGCCAGCAGTCCGCCCCTTCCCGGGACAGGCGGCGCCGATACGCAGTATTTT. Translated: CASSPPLPGTGGADTQYF.

This chain connects TRBV24-1 to TRBJ2-3; TRBD2 is a possible D gene (5 bases). This CDR3 is built from 13 residues. The germline CDR1 and CDR2 sequences are KGHDR and SFDVKD. Between the trimmed V and J ends, which lost 9 bases and 9 bases, there was a span of 18 bases. CDR3 amino acids: CATLGPGGMTQYF. The CDR3 DNA reads TGTGCCACCCTCGGACCCGGAGGCATGACGCAGTATTTT.

The chain couples TRBV20-1 to TRBJ2-5; D is perhaps TRBD2 (6 bases). In germline, CDR1 is DFQATT, CDR2 SNEGSKA (reference sequence). Trimming took 7 bases from V and 2 from J, leaving 14 bases between them. The length of the CDR3 is 13 residues. The CDR3 coding sequence is TGCAGTGGGCGGGACGGCGGTCAAGAGACCCAGTACTTC. This codes for CSGRDGGQETQYF.

This clonotype was seen more than once but under ten times. The genes are TRBV11-2 and TRBJ2-3; no clear D. This CDR3 comprises 16 residues. The germline V and J ends were trimmed by 1 base and 2 bases, with 13 bases remaining between them. CDR1 is SGHAT, CDR2 FQNNGV, per germline. CDR3 sequence: CASSLVLGSATDTQYF. DNA for the CDR3: TGTGCCAGCAGCTTAGTCTTGGGGTCCGCCACAGATACGCAGTATTTT. The full variable domain, in which reference TRBV11-2 and TRBJ2-3 provide the parts outside the CDR3, is EAGVAQSPRYKIIEKRQSVAFWCNPISGHATLYWYQQILGQGPKLLIQFQNNGVVDDSQLPKDRFSAERLKGVDSTLKIQPAKLEDSAVYLCASSLVLGSATDTQYFGPGTRLTVL.

This clonotype was seen only a few times. One end of the junction fails to match germline, which may point to a read error. The genes are TRBV25-1 and TRBJ2-1, with 13 bases aligning to TRBD2. Germline V gives CDR1 MGHDK, CDR2 SYGVNS. CDR3 length: 13 amino acids. The CDR3 protein is CASSGTSGIPRDF. The CDR3 nucleotides read TGTGCCAGCAGCGGGACTAGCGGGATTCCCAGAGATTTC.

This clonotype has just a few counts. The V call is TRBV7-9, the J call TRBJ2-3; no clear D gene. CDR3 size: 15 residues. The germline CDR1 and CDR2 sequences are SEHNR and FQNEAQ (reference sequence). Trimming shortened V by 6 bases and J by 2 bases, and 15 bases separated the two germline ends. For the CDR3, the DNA is TGTGCCAGCAGTCCCCTGTATGTTAACACAGATACGCAGTATTTT. Amino acid sequence: CASSPLYVNTDTQYF. Full variable domain (outside the CDR3, taken from reference TRBV7-9 and TRBJ2-3): DTGVSQNPRHKITKRGQNVTFRCDPISEHNRLYWYRQTLGQGPEFLTYFQNEAQLEKSRLLSDRFSAERPKGSFSTLEIQRTEQGDSAMYLCASSPLYVNTDTQYFGPGTRLTVL.

The chain uses TRBV12-3 or TRBV12-4 and TRBJ1-4; D is ambiguous. Between the trimmed V and J ends, which lost 5 bases and 0 bases, there was a span of 10 bases. CDR3 length: 15 amino acids. CDR3 in DNA: TGTGCCAGCAGTGCGCTCACAGCAACTAATGAAAAACTGTTTTTT. Protein sequence: CASSALTATNEKLFF.

The V and J genes are TRBV5-6 and TRBJ2-3, with 9 nucleotides matching TRBD1. The trim removed 3 bases at V and 0 bases at J, leaving 2 bases unmatched. From germline, CDR1 is SGHDT and CDR2 YYEEEE. The CDR3 length is 15 residues. CDR3 in DNA: TGTGCCAGCAGCTGGACAGGGGATAGCACAGATACGCAGTATTTT. Translated, it gives CASSWTGDSTDTQYF.

The chain carries TRBV29-1 and TRBJ2-3; 8 nucleotides line up with TRBD1. The CDR3 contains 14 residues. Losses at the gene ends were 2 bases for V and 3 bases for J; bases not matched to a gene: 4. The germline V gene has CDR1 SQVTM and CDR2 ANQGSEA. The CDR3 coding sequence is TGCAGCGTTGAACCCCGGACAGGGACAGATACGCAGTATTTT. As protein: CSVEPRTGTDTQYF.

The chain recombines TRBV20-1 with TRBJ1-6, with 12 bases matching TRBD1. The CDR3 consists of 15 residues. Germline V gene lookup returns CDR1 DFQATT and CDR2 SNEGSKA (reference sequence). For the CDR3, the DNA is TGCAGCTCGCCCGGGACAGGGGGCTACAATTCACCCCTCCACTTT. It translates to CSSPGTGGYNSPLHF.

This clonotype was counted a few times. The chain employs TRBV5-1 and TRBJ2-3; D gene ambiguous. Deletions cut 0 bases from V and 4 bases from J, with 9 bases between. Germline lookup yields CDR1 SGHRS and CDR2 YFSETQ. The CDR3 contains 14 residues. CDR3 sequence: CASSLGESPDTQYF. CDR3 DNA sequence: TGCGCCAGCAGCTTGGGAGAATCGCCAGATACGCAGTATTTT.

The V gene is TRBV5-1, the J gene TRBJ1-2; a weak D match, TRBD1 (6 bases). This CDR3 spans 13 amino acids. Trimming cost V 5 bases and J 2 bases, with 10 bases left between them. Germline CDR1 SGHRS, CDR2 YFSETQ. CDR3 DNA: TGCGCCAGCAGACCAACAGGGAACTATGGCTACACCTTC. Protein sequence: CASRPTGNYGYTF.

This chain connects TRBV5-1 to TRBJ2-2; 7 bases line up with TRBD2. The V gene's germline CDR1 is SGHRS and CDR2 YFSETQ. CDR3 length: 17 residues. V was pared by 5 bases and J by 6 bases, with 16 bases of the junction left unmatched. CDR3 protein: CASREGSGPLVAGELFF. In DNA form, the CDR3 reads TGCGCCAGCAGAGAGGGTAGCGGGCCCCTGGTGGCCGGGGAGCTGTTTTTT.

The CDR3: CSAQMGTVQETQYF. DNA for the CDR3: TGCAGTGCCCAAATGGGGACTGTACAAGAGACCCAGTACTTC. This sequence joins TRBV20-1 and TRBJ2-5; maybe TRBD2 (6 bases). V dropped 6 bases and J dropped 2 bases, with 16 bases sitting between them. The CDR3 is made up of 14 amino acids. CDR1 and CDR2 from the germline V gene are DFQATT and SNEGSKA (reference sequence).

This clonotype showed up many times. This sequence joins TRBV20-1 and TRBJ2-1; no firm D call. The CDR3 loop spans 12 amino acids. Looked up from germline, CDR1 is DFQATT and CDR2 is SNEGSKA (reference sequence). Trimming stripped 6 bases from V and 8 bases from J, with 14 bases between. The CDR3 spells CSATDPVHEQFF. Here the CDR3 DNA reads TGCAGTGCGACGGACCCAGTCCATGAGCAGTTCTTC.

This clonotype was recorded a few times. The rearrangement joins TRBV29-1 to TRBJ1-1; perhaps TRBD1 as D (5 bases). The V gene's germline CDR1 is SQVTM and CDR2 ANQGSEA. This CDR3 is built from 11 residues. Trimming cost V 4 bases and J 5 bases, with 8 bases left between them. The CDR3 nucleotides read TGCAGCGTTGGGCAGGGAACTGAAGCTTTCTTT. Its protein is CSVGQGTEAFF.

This rearrangement joins TRBV18 to TRBJ1-5; possible D gene TRBD1, 5 bases. CDR1 and CDR2 (germline): KGHSH, LQKENI. The CDR3 consists of 15 residues. V was cut by 3 bases and J by 2 bases, with 11 bases left in between. The CDR3 nucleotides are TGTGCCAGCTCACCCTCGGGGGGTGGCAATCAGCCCCAGCATTTT. Its protein product is CASSPSGGGNQPQHF. The full variable domain, with the rest looked up from reference TRBV18 and TRBJ1-5, is NAGVMQNPRHLVRRRGQEARLRCSPMKGHSHVYWYRQLPEEGLKFMVYLQKENIIDESGMPKERFSAEFPKEGPSILRIQQVVRGDSAAYFCASSPSGGGNQPQHFGDGTRLSIL.

This chain uses TRBV5-1 with TRBJ1-1; 7 bases match TRBD1. Germline V CDR1 and CDR2: SGHRS, YFSETQ. The ends lost 2 bases at V and 1 base at J; junction bases unmatched: 23. The CDR3 contains 21 residues. The CDR3 protein is CASSFRLLTGLKTAGNTEAFF. CDR3 nucleotides: TGCGCCAGCAGCTTCAGACTTTTGACAGGGCTAAAAACGGCCGGGAACACTGAAGCTTTCTTT.

This clonotype was seen only a few times. The chain joins TRBV28 to TRBJ1-5, with a possible D match to TRBD1 (6 bases). V gave up 2 bases and J gave up 1 base, with 15 bases separating them. The germline gives CDR1 MDHEN, CDR2 SYDVKM. This CDR3 is built from 17 residues. The CDR3 coding sequence is TGTGCCAGCAGTTTACTATTTGCAGGGACAAGCAATCAGCCCCAGCATTTT. It is translated as CASSLLFAGTSNQPQHF.